These T cell receptor beta chains were read from a single sample in a study of T-cell reconstitution after alpha-beta-depleted transplantation in children. In TCRdb, the PCR reads were re-called with MiXCR into one record per CDR3 protein. Among about 1,000,000 distinct CDR3 sequences listed, around 30% were seen once. This sample comprised PBMCs, mostly from graft donor cells, obtained 360 days after TCRalphabeta/CD19-depleted stem cell transplant. The receptors come from a boy less than two years old who had a stem cell transplant for SCID, so the T cells may come from the graft donor. CDR3s include the opening cysteine and the closing phenylalanine or tryptophan. A D gene is named only where the DNA matches it firmly. Clone sizes are given selectively: once, few, many, or a class where the clone is expanded.

TRBV20-1	12	-	TRBJ2-5	once	CSARQYQETQYF	TGCAGTGCTAGGCAGTACCAAGAGACCCAGTACTTC
TRBV29-1	12	-	TRBJ2-7	-	CSVRQGGYEQYF	TGCAGCGTTCGCCAGGGCGGCTACGAGCAGTACTTC
TRBV12-3/TRBV12-4	14	-	TRBJ1-3	-	CASSSGDNRNTIYF	TGTGCCAGCAGTTCAGGGGACAACCGGAACACCATATATTTT
TRBV2	14	TRBD1	TRBJ1-1	few	CASRSDRGDTEAFF	TGTGCCAGCAGGTCCGACAGGGGGGACACTGAAGCTTTCTTT
TRBV12-3/TRBV12-4	15	-	TRBJ2-1	-	CASNPDHLTYNEQFF	TGTGCCAGCAACCCGGACCACCTCACCTACAATGAGCAGTTCTTC
TRBV10-3	12	-	TRBJ2-1	few	CAISDLDNEQFF	TGTGCCATCAGTGACCTTGACAATGAGCAGTTCTTC
TRBV20-1	12	TRBD1	TRBJ1-2	few	CSALDRGDGYTF	TGCAGTGCTCTGGACAGGGGGGATGGCTACACCTTC
TRBV20-1	15	TRBD1	TRBJ2-1	many	CSARDYRGTVGEQFF	TGCAGTGCTAGAGATTACAGGGGAACAGTAGGTGAGCAGTTCTTC
TRBV3-1	15	-	TRBJ1-2	-	CASSPLTDRRYGYTF	TGTGCCAGCAGCCCCCTGACCGACAGGAGATATGGCTACACCTTC
TRBV27	15	-	TRBJ2-7	few	CASSATGTVSHEQYF	TGTGCCAGCAGTGCAACCGGGACTGTTAGTCACGAGCAGTACTTC
TRBV4-3	16	TRBD2	TRBJ2-3	few	CASSQGTSRRADTQYF	TGCGCCAGCAGCCAAGGGACTAGTCGGCGCGCAGATACGCAGTATTTT
TRBV20-1	16	TRBD1	TRBJ2-7	-	CSARGDRDSPTYEQYF	TGCAGTGCTAGAGGGGATAGGGACAGCCCTACCTACGAGCAGTACTTC
TRBV9	14	TRBD2	TRBJ2-7	-	CASSSGGAHYEQYF	TGTGCCAGCTCTTCCGGGGGGGCACACTACGAGCAGTACTTC
TRBV4-2	10	-	TRBJ2-7	few	CASSSKEQYF	TGTGCCAGCAGCTCCAAGGAGCAGTACTTC
TRBV6-5	15	-	TRBJ1-4	-	CASSYSGTSNEKLFF	TGTGCCAGCAGTTACTCCGGGACCTCTAATGAAAAACTGTTTTTT
TRBV12-3/TRBV12-4	12	-	TRBJ1-1	-	CASSPQGMEAFF	TGTGCCAGCAGTCCTCAGGGGATGGAAGCTTTCTTT
TRBV29-1	14	-	TRBJ1-1	-	CSVEADRMNTEAFF	TGCAGCGTTGAAGCTGACAGAATGAACACTGAAGCTTTCTTT
TRBV5-1	13	-	TRBJ2-3	few	CASSLLVADTQYF	TGCGCCAGCAGCTTACTAGTTGCAGATACGCAGTATTTT
TRBV5-6	17	TRBD2	TRBJ2-1	-	CASSLATVAGLYNEQFF	TGTGCCAGCAGCTTGGCCACCGTAGCGGGGCTTTACAATGAGCAGTTCTTC
TRBV7-9	15	TRBD1	TRBJ1-1	few	CASSPTGGWTTEAFF	TGTGCCAGCAGCCCGACAGGGGGGTGGACCACTGAAGCTTTCTTT
TRBV5-1	12	-	TRBJ1-1	few	CASSLEGGEAFF	TGCGCCAGCAGCTTGGAAGGGGGTGAAGCTTTCTTT
TRBV24-1	14	-	TRBJ2-3	many	CATSDLTSLSAQYF	TGTGCCACCAGTGATCTAACCTCCCTGTCCGCGCAGTATTTT
TRBV9	15	TRBD1	TRBJ2-2	-	CASSGATGPDGELFF	TGTGCCAGCAGCGGAGCGACAGGGCCCGACGGGGAGCTGTTTTTT